Each of the 9 T cell receptor beta chains below was sequenced from the same sample in a study of patients and donors after allogeneic stem cell transplantation. TCRdb ran MiXCR on the RT-PCR reads and lists one entry per CDR3 protein. The sample yields around 150,000 distinct CDR3 sequences, 30% to 45% seen once. The specimen was blood, either unsorted or a sorted T cell fraction (not recorded which). Receptors were obtained from a human donor who was either an allogeneic HSCT recipient or a stem cell or donor lymphocyte infusion donor (not recorded which). It is not recorded whose cells these are; they may come from a transplant donor.

This clonotype has more than one count but fewer than ten. The J gene is TRBJ1-1, the V gene TRBV5-1; D unclear. The CDR3 has 13 amino acids. The V end was cut by 4 bases, the J end by 10 bases, with 17 bases between. Germline V CDR1 and CDR2: SGHRS, YFSETQ. The CDR3 DNA reads as TGCGCCAGCAGCCCCAAGTCCCAGTCCGGAGCTTTCTTT. Translating gives CASSPKSQSGAFF.

The V and J genes are TRBV4-3 and TRBJ2-7; D unclear. Per germline, CDR1 LGHNA and CDR2 YSLEER. This CDR3 has 14 residues. V gave up 1 base and J gave up 1 base, with 8 bases separating them. CDR3 DNA sequence: TGCGCCAGCAGCCAAGGCATAGGGTCCTACGAGCAGTACTTC. Encoded protein: CASSQGIGSYEQYF.

The rearrangement links TRBV5-6 to TRBJ1-5; 10 bases agree with TRBD1. Germline CDR1 SGHDT, CDR2 YYEEEE. The V gene end was trimmed by 2 bases and the J gene end by 1 base; junction bases not matched to a gene: 3. This CDR3 is 16 amino acids long. The CDR3 sequence: CASSFWGQGSNQPQHF. CDR3 sequence (DNA): TGTGCCAGCAGCTTTTGGGGACAGGGGAGCAATCAGCCCCAGCATTTT.

V and J are TRBV29-1 and TRBJ2-4; D call uncertain. CDR1 and CDR2 from the germline V gene are SQVTM and ANQGSEA. With 3 bases removed from V and 7 bases from J, the gap between germline ends came to 7 bases. The length of the CDR3 is 11 residues. DNA of the CDR3: TGCAGCGTTGAGTCGGCCAACATTCAGTACTTC. Translating gives CSVESANIQYF.

This rearrangement joins TRBV20-1 to TRBJ1-1; D is unresolved. Germline lookup yields CDR1 DFQATT and CDR2 SNEGSKA (reference sequence). This CDR3 contains 13 residues. The germline V and J ends were trimmed by 6 bases and 1 base, with 12 bases remaining between them. The CDR3 DNA is TGCAGTGCCCCAACCGTCCGGAACACTGAAGCTTTCTTT. Residues: CSAPTVRNTEAFF.

This clonotype was detected a few times. The genes are TRBV5-6 and TRBJ1-1; D call uncertain. The CDR3 covers 14 residues. Germline values: CDR1 SGHDT, CDR2 YYEEEE. V was pared by 4 bases and J by 1 base, with 11 bases between. The CDR3 region is CASSVGMGNTEAFF. The DNA for the CDR3 is TGTGCCAGCAGCGTAGGTATGGGGAACACTGAAGCTTTCTTT.

This chain joins TRBV4-3 and TRBJ2-7; D possibly corresponds to TRBD1 (5 bases). The germline V gene has CDR1 LGHNA and CDR2 YSLEER. V was clipped by 2 bases and J by 4 bases, with 12 bases between them. The CDR3 contains 14 residues. The CDR3 nucleotides read TGCGCCAGCAGCCAAAGGACGACAGTTTACGAGCAGTACTTC. Protein sequence: CASSQRTTVYEQYF.

This rearrangement joins TRBV20-1 to TRBJ1-6, with D possibly matching TRBD1 (5 bases). The V gene lost 0 bases and the J gene lost 7 bases, with 19 bases spanning the gap. The CDR3 is 17 amino acids. Germline V gives CDR1 DFQATT, CDR2 SNEGSKA (reference sequence). The DNA for the CDR3 is TGCAGTGCTAGAGACCCCCAGGACACGGCGAGGAATTCACCCCTCCACTTT. It codes for CSARDPQDTARNSPLHF.

The chain couples TRBV9 to TRBJ2-7; maybe TRBD2 (6 bases). The V end was cut by 0 bases, the J end by 6 bases, with 7 bases between. Germline CDR1 is SGDLS and CDR2 is YYNGEE. The CDR3 has 12 residues. CDR3 bases: TGTGCCAGCAGCGTAGTCGGGGGCGAGCAGTACTTC. Its translation: CASSVVGGEQYF.